Listed here are 5 T cell receptor beta chains from one sample, sequenced in a study of OX40 agonist ivuxolimab in advanced cancers. Assay: immunoSEQ multiplex PCR; the TCRdb copy retains only in-frame clones and omits some. Here the sample spans around 30,000 clones, about 92% being singletons. The sequencing here drew on CD4+ or CD8+ T cells sorted from blood, taken in a trial of the OX40 agonist ivuxolimab. The receptors come from an adult with an advanced solid tumor such as melanoma, head and neck, liver or kidney cancer.

The rearrangement joins TRBV27 to TRBJ2-1; 10 nucleotides line up with TRBD2. Germline V gives CDR1 MNHEY, CDR2 SMNVEV (reference sequence). The CDR3 runs 15 residues. J was trimmed by 4 bases and V by 4 bases; bases with no gene match: 4. CDR3 amino acids: CASSSGTSAYNEQFF. The CDR3 DNA reads TGTGCCAGCAGTTCAGGGACTAGCGCATACAATGAGCAGTTCTTC.

This chain uses TRBV6-6 with TRBJ2-7, with D possibly TRBD1 on 5 matching bases. Germline V CDR1 and CDR2: MNHNY, SVGAGI (reference sequence). This CDR3 is 12 amino acids long. The germline V and J ends were trimmed by 6 bases and 4 bases, with 10 bases remaining between them. CDR3 residues: CASREPGYEQYF. The CDR3 DNA is TGTGCCAGCAGGGAGCCAGGGTACGAGCAGTACTTC.

This rearrangement joins TRBV29-1 to TRBJ1-1; D may be TRBD1 (5 bases). V dropped 7 bases and J dropped 4 bases, with 16 bases sitting between them. The CDR3 has 13 amino acids. Germline V lookup: CDR1 SQVTM, CDR2 ANQGSEA. The CDR3 coding sequence is TGCAGCGGTGGTCAGGGTTTCGTCACTGAAGCTTTCTTT. It is translated as CSGGQGFVTEAFF.

This rearrangement joins TRBV11-1 to TRBJ1-1, with D hard to call. The germline V gene has CDR1 SGHAT and CDR2 FQDESV (reference sequence). The length of the CDR3 is 16 residues. Trimming left V 0 bases short and J 0 bases short, with 11 bases between. The CDR3 coding sequence is TGTGCCAGCAGCTTAGCGCGCAGCTACATGAACACTGAAGCTTTCTTT. Translated: CASSLARSYMNTEAFF.

The J gene is TRBJ1-2, the V gene TRBV13, with TRBD1 as a possible D gene (5 bases). V was shortened by 4 bases and J by 8 bases, with 17 bases between the two germline ends. The CDR3 is 14 amino acids. Germline assignment: CDR1 PRHDT and CDR2 FYEKMQ (reference sequence). The CDR3, as DNA: TGTGCCAGCAGCTCCCACGGGGCCCTGGGGGGCTACACCTTC. It codes for CASSSHGALGGYTF.